Listed below are T cell receptor beta chains from one sample, sequenced in a study of blood T cell repertoires in COVID-19. The protocol was immunoSEQ multiplex PCR, while the TCRdb copy is restricted to in-frame clones and leaves out a portion. Among some 300,000 clones listed, around 90% were seen once. Material: PBMCs or T cells enriched from blood (not recorded which). The receptors derive from a woman aged 25 to 45 who had recovered from COVID-19. CDR3s include the opening cysteine and the closing phenylalanine or tryptophan.

len: 16; v_gene: TRBV6-5; CDR3aa: CASSYVQGTNNSPLHF
len: 14; v_gene: TRBV11-2; CDR3aa: CASSLLTGPETQYF
len: 14; v_gene: TRBV11-2; CDR3aa: CASSRGLAHYEQYF
len: 15; v_gene: TRBV5-6; CDR3aa: CASSFGGAINYGYTF
len: 16; v_gene: TRBV11-2; CDR3aa: CASSLRASGNYNEQFF
len: 19; v_gene: TRBV5-6; CDR3aa: CASSLGWQGEDRALRGYTF
len: 18; v_gene: TRBV24-1; CDR3aa: CATSGGQATFRSYNEQFF
len: 13; v_gene: TRBV4-3; CDR3aa: CASSQLTGNEAFF
len: 16; v_gene: TRBV7-6; CDR3aa: CASSLMDRRGSYEQYF
len: 15; v_gene: TRBV18; CDR3aa: CASSPYTDRGDEQYF
len: 15; v_gene: TRBV9; CDR3aa: CASSAHSRRTDTQYF
len: 19; v_gene: TRBV5-1; CDR3aa: CASSLRMEPGVPTAGVLFF
len: 12; v_gene: TRBV5-6; CDR3aa: CASSSGGGGYTF
len: 13; v_gene: TRBV18; CDR3aa: CASSLDRGTEAFF
len: 15; v_gene: TRBV28; CDR3aa: CASSLVQGMNTEAFF
len: 15; v_gene: TRBV6-5; CDR3aa: CASSYSEVSRETQYF
len: 15; v_gene: TRBV28; CDR3aa: CASSSPLEENTEAFF
len: 12; v_gene: TRBV6-1; CDR3aa: CASSEVTGGYTF